The present entry profiles one T cell receptor beta chain with its context. The data stem from a study of blood T cell repertoires in COVID-19. Study-level information: Some COVID-19 samples were acute and others convalescent; all came from the United States, Italy and Spain. T cells, B-cell-depleted T cells, or PBMCs supplied cDNA or gDNA.

The CDR3 covers 11 residues. Germline V CDR1 and CDR2: GTSNPN, SVGIG (reference sequence). With 5 bases removed from V and 2 bases from J, the gap between germline ends came to 6 bases. As processed by the authors: Amplification from reference gene primers served as the basis for estimated nucleated cell counts. Clones were sequenced by immunoSEQ multiplex PCR, and TCRdb holds only the in-frame ones, with some missing. V and J calls and clone size follow that table, whereas D and trimming were derived from the DNA. This repertoire shows over 100,000 clones, roughly 80% found once; its top ten account for approximately 18%.

This sequence joins TRBV30 and TRBJ1-2; no clear D gene. The source material was peripheral blood. The TCR was taken from a woman aged 55-75 years with acute or convalescent COVID-19. The CDR3 region is CAWDLNYGYTF. The DNA of the CDR3 is TGTGCCTGGGATCTCAACTATGGCTACACCTTC.